A selection of T cell receptor beta chains follows, all from one sample in a study of monozygotic twins with inflammatory bowel disease. For each CDR3 protein, TCRdb gives one entry from its re-call of the 5' RACE reads, without DNA. This sample's clone table lists nearly 450,000 distinct CDR3 sequences. Sequencing input: blood. All receptors derive from a human donor with ulcerative colitis or Crohn's disease, or a healthy co-twin of an affected twin (not recorded which). The CDR3 runs from the conserved cysteine through the conserved F or W.

TRBV4-1,TRBJ2-5,CASSQDKTGVRETQYF
TRBV28,TRBJ2-3,CATTGLEDTQYF
TRBV19,TRBJ1-1,CASSIQTGGVPEAFF
TRBV6-1,TRBJ1-1,CASSTRGEANTEAFF
TRBV6-1,TRBJ1-6,CASTIRRVSGNSPLHF
TRBV29-1,TRBJ2-1,CSVEVPVLRTSGRYNEQFF
TRBV5-1,TRBJ2-3,CASFEIGQDNTQYF
TRBV3-1,TRBJ2-3,CASSQEVDTQYF
TRBV7-9,TRBJ2-5,CASSFQGQETQYF
TRBV5-1,TRBJ2-2,CASSPDGIAGTTNTGELFF
TRBV7-2,TRBJ1-1,CASSLATGAYTEAFF
TRBV30,TRBJ2-1,CAWAAAGGPFYEQFF
TRBV7-9,TRBJ2-5,CASRGRGAWETQYF
TRBV24-1,TRBJ1-1,CATSDAGRPVGAFF
TRBV19,TRBJ1-1,CASSMSPRTTEAFF
TRBV27,TRBJ2-1,CASSGRTGYNEQFF
TRBV5-6,TRBJ2-5,CASSPFQGLGKTQYF
TRBV15,TRBJ2-5,CATSRGDYETQYF
TRBV5-1,TRBJ2-3,CASSSIPGTASTDTQYF
TRBV29-1,TRBJ1-2,CSVGQTSYGYTF
TRBV15,TRBJ1-1,CATSRVGLAFF
TRBV7-2,TRBJ2-5,CASSYLNLQETQYF
TRBV6-5,TRBJ2-1,CASSSSDFVGTNEQFF
TRBV20-1,TRBJ1-5,CSASRWTGNQPQHF
TRBV28,TRBJ2-5,CASSLSLAGGFGETQYF
TRBV10-3,TRBJ2-4,CAISEEGQAQYF
TRBV21-1,TRBJ2-2,CASSNDRIRTTNTGELFF
TRBV4-1,TRBJ2-1,CASSPVAGGLYNEQFF
TRBV20-1,TRBJ1-5,CSARADSNSNQPQHF
TRBV18,TRBJ2-7,CASSPSSGNYEQYF
TRBV7-8,TRBJ1-1,CASSQGGLNDAFF
TRBV6-1,TRBJ2-5,CASSHATGVIGETQYF
TRBV29-1,TRBJ2-3,CSVDPSGSDTQYF
TRBV28,TRBJ2-1,CASSPASVYNEQFF
TRBV20-1,TRBJ2-1,CSPIGGRSYNEQFF
TRBV7-3,TRBJ1-1,CASSPTGGRNTEAFF
TRBV12-3/TRBV12-4,TRBJ2-3,CASSLTSGRPRTDTQYF
TRBV12-3/TRBV12-4,TRBJ2-4,CASSAWLAKNIQYF
TRBV5-1,TRBJ1-1,CASSQAGGTEAFF
TRBV30,TRBJ2-1,CALNRGYNEQFF
TRBV20-1,TRBJ2-7,CSARDGRSYEQYF
TRBV4-1,TRBJ1-6,CASSQPERYNSPLHF
TRBV20-1,TRBJ1-1,CSAGYGTHGNTEAFF
TRBV4-1,TRBJ2-5,CASSQDLTRDVMAKETQYF
TRBV6-1,TRBJ1-1,CASSENPTPGERAFF
TRBV15,TRBJ2-3,CATAPWGLSTDTQYF
TRBV7-2,TRBJ2-1,CASTHSGGGNEQFF
TRBV20-1,TRBJ1-6,CSARYGTVWNSPLHF
TRBV29-1,TRBJ1-2,CSVGHPSLGYTF
TRBV20-1,TRBJ1-2,CSASTRGGAYGYTF
TRBV10-3,TRBJ2-7,CATSPGTGFYEQYF
TRBV6-1,TRBJ2-2,CASRRGGHTGELFF
TRBV30,TRBJ1-2,CAWSAPGTDNYGYTF